This TCR beta chain is drawn from a study of tissue T cells after allogeneic stem cell transplantation. Germline V CDR1 and CDR2: KGHPV, FQNQEV (reference sequence). The CDR3 runs 14 residues. V dropped 0 bases and J dropped 0 bases, with 3 bases sitting between them. General observations from the study: Motif-based clustering found tissue-specific repertoire signatures shared across patients, though few clones were shared.

Time point noted: mouse harvest day 7 after allogeneic transplant. The graft held 10^6 splenic CD5+ T cells and 10^7 T-cell-depleted bone marrow cells. Mice had MHC-mismatched B6 into BALB/c GVHD, sampled day 7 or 14. CDR3 sequences, V/J genes, frequencies and template counts came from survey-depth TCRbeta sequencing. Libraries were prepared by immunoSEQ multiplex PCR; TCRdb keeps only in-frame clonotypes and omits some of them. Of fewer than 7,500 clones in the sample, 50% were seen once. As for this clone: Its matching antigen is unknown. The gene names here belong to mouse. From the germline J gene comes the end of the CDR3, since the read stops 1 residue before it. This specimen includes other DNA sequences encoding the same CDR3.

The gene calls are TRBV26 and TRBJ1-3; D ambiguous. Material: gut tissue. This TCR came from a female BALB/c mouse given C57BL/6 T cells with graft-versus-host disease after an allogeneic hematopoietic cell transplant. CDR3 DNA (partial): TGTGCCAGCAGTCTGTCAAATTCTGGAAATACGCTCTAT. Its protein is CASSLSNSGNTLY. The entire CDR3 is CASSLSNSGNTLYF.